Listed below are T cell receptor beta chains from one sample, sequenced in a study of long-term antiretroviral therapy in people with HIV. Profiling relied on immunoSEQ multiplex PCR, and the TCRdb table lists in-frame clones only, not all of them. Altogether roughly 18,000 clones are present, over 75% being singletons, with the ten largest covering approximately 9.6%. Sequencing used unsorted PBMCs, obtained 4.2 years after starting antiretroviral therapy. The receptor set was obtained from a man aged 45-65 years with HIV. CDR3s include the opening cysteine and the closing phenylalanine or tryptophan. A D gene is named only where the DNA matches it firmly. Size values are once, few and many counts, or a class for expanded clones, and some rows have none.

size	D	V	J	CDR3	DNA
.	TRBD2	TRBV5-4	TRBJ2-5	CASSAILAGSKETQYF	TGTGCCAGCAGCGCTATACTAGCGGGGAGTAAAGAGACCCAGTACTTC
.	.	TRBV19	TRBJ2-7	CASSSPRGAYEQYF	TGTGCCAGTAGTAGCCCGAGAGGTGCCTACGAGCAGTACTTC
.	TRBD2	TRBV7-2	TRBJ2-3	CASSPSGGAADTQYF	TGTGCCAGCAGCCCTAGCGGGGGGGCCGCAGATACGCAGTATTTT
few	.	TRBV25-1	TRBJ1-1	CASSHREGTEAFF	TGTGCCAGCAGTCACAGGGAGGGCACTGAAGCTTTCTTT
.	.	TRBV13	TRBJ2-7	CASSPTVGDSYEQYF	TGTGCCAGCAGCCCGACCGTCGGGGACTCCTACGAGCAGTACTTC
.	.	TRBV2	TRBJ1-5	CASSDMGSNQPQHF	TGTGCCAGCAGTGATATGGGAAGCAATCAGCCCCAGCATTTT
.	.	TRBV4-3	TRBJ1-1	CASSQDIQGFMNTEAFF	TGCGCCAGCAGCCAAGATATTCAGGGCTTCATGAACACTGAAGCTTTCTTT
.	.	TRBV28	TRBJ1-4	CASSQSRGAPTNEKLFF	TGTGCCAGCAGCCAGAGCCGGGGGGCCCCGACTAATGAAAAACTGTTTTTT
.	.	TRBV2	TRBJ2-3	CASSEALWKQSTDTQYF	TGTGCCAGCAGTGAAGCGCTGTGGAAACAGAGCACAGATACGCAGTATTTT
.	.	TRBV5-1	TRBJ2-5	CASSLAGGLQETQYF	TGCGCCAGCAGCTTGGCCGGAGGGCTCCAAGAGACCCAGTACTTC
.	TRBD2	TRBV7-9	TRBJ2-3	CASSFLAGGLSDTQYF	TGTGCCAGCAGCTTCTTAGCGGGGGGGCTCTCAGATACGCAGTATTTT
.	TRBD2	TRBV14	TRBJ2-7	CASSPLAGSSYEQYF	TGTGCCAGCAGCCCCCTAGCGGGGAGCTCCTACGAGCAGTACTTC
.	.	TRBV6-5	TRBJ1-2	CASSPQGVYGYTF	TGTGCCAGCAGCCCCCAAGGGGTCTACGGCTACACCTTC
once	.	TRBV4-1	TRBJ1-5	CASSQASGNGRNQPQHF	TGCGCCAGCAGCCAAGCCTCAGGGAATGGACGCAATCAGCCCCAGCATTTT
.	.	TRBV27	TRBJ1-1	CASSLHDSMNTEAFF	TGTGCCAGCAGTCTACATGACAGTATGAACACTGAAGCTTTCTTT
.	.	TRBV10-3	TRBJ2-7	CAISGSSGAYEQYF	TGTGCCATCAGTGGGTCTTCGGGGGCCTACGAGCAGTACTTC
.	.	TRBV29-1	TRBJ2-1	CSPGGPHNEQFF	TGCAGCCCTGGGGGGCCCCACAATGAGCAGTTCTTC
.	.	TRBV14	TRBJ2-3	CASSQVGDTQYF	TGTGCCAGCAGCCAAGTGGGGGATACGCAGTATTTT